The 31 T cell receptor beta chains presented below share a single source sample, sequenced in a study of technical replicates of blood from a few donors. Produced via immunoSEQ multiplex PCR; TCRdb's table is partial and in-frame only. This sample has just over 75,000 clones; 85% to 95% occur once, and the top ten carry 0.41%. Material: T cells isolated from PBMCs. Receptor source: a human donor in good health.

The rearrangement uses TRBV11-2 and TRBJ2-7, with 11 bases lining up with TRBD2. This CDR3 has 15 residues. The germline V gene encodes CDR1 SGHAT and CDR2 FQNNGV. The V gene end was trimmed by 5 bases and the J gene end by 3 bases; junction bases not matched to a gene: 6. CDR3 in DNA: TGTGCCAGCAGCACCGGGACTAGCGGTTTCTACGAGCAGTACTTC. Translating gives CASSTGTSGFYEQYF. The whole variable domain, remainder taken from reference TRBV11-2 and TRBJ2-7, is EAGVAQSPRYKIIEKRQSVAFWCNPISGHATLYWYQQILGQGPKLLIQFQNNGVVDDSQLPKDRFSAERLKGVDSTLKIQPAKLEDSAVYLCASSTGTSGFYEQYFGPGTRLTVT.

The rearrangement links TRBV4-3 to TRBJ2-1, with 12 bases identical to TRBD2. The CDR3 totals 17 residues. CDR1 is LGHNA, CDR2 YSLEER, per germline. J lost 5 bases, V lost 1 base, and 6 bases had no gene match. The CDR3 loop reads CASSQVWTSGTNNEQFF. In DNA, the CDR3 is TGCGCCAGCAGCCAAGTTTGGACTAGCGGGACCAACAATGAGCAGTTCTTC.

The V and J genes are TRBV7-2 and TRBJ1-4; TRBD1 is a possible D gene (5 bases). Trimming stripped 3 bases from V and 8 bases from J, with 16 bases between. This CDR3 comprises 15 residues. Germline V gene data show CDR1 as SGHTA and CDR2 as FQGNSA. The CDR3 DNA is TGTGCCAGCAGCTTTAATGGGGCCGGGGGGGAAAAACTGTTTTTT. Translated: CASSFNGAGGEKLFF.

The rearrangement joins TRBV7-9 to TRBJ2-7; D is undetermined. The CDR3 sequence is 15 residues long. Germline V CDR1 and CDR2: SEHNR, FQNEAQ (reference sequence). V lost 5 bases and J lost 1, with 15 bases in between. CDR3 DNA sequence: TGTGCCAGCAGCCTAGATGGAGCTCATTCCTACGAGCAGTACTTC. This translates into CASSLDGAHSYEQYF. The full variable domain, in which reference TRBV7-9 and TRBJ2-7 provide the parts outside the CDR3, is DTGVSQNPRHKITKRGQNVTFRCDPISEHNRLYWYRQTLGQGPEFLTYFQNEAQLEKSRLLSDRFSAERPKGSFSTLEIQRTEQGDSAMYLCASSLDGAHSYEQYFGPGTRLTVT.

This clone was picked up a small number of times. V is TRBV29-1 and J is TRBJ1-3; a weak D match, TRBD1 (5 bases). The CDR3 length is 11 residues. V was trimmed by 3 bases and J by 5 bases, leaving 5 bases between them. Per the germline V gene, CDR1 is SQVTM and CDR2 is ANQGSEA. CDR3 DNA sequence: TGCAGCGTTGAGGACAGAAACACCATATATTTT. The encoded protein is CSVEDRNTIYF. Supplemented by reference TRBV29-1 and TRBJ1-3, the full variable domain reads SAVISQKPSRDICQRGTSLTIQCQVDSQVTMMFWYRQQPGQSLTLIATANQGSEATYESGFVIDKFPISRPNLTFSTLTVSNMSPEDSSIYLCSVEDRNTIYFGEGSWLTVV.

The chain couples TRBV6-1 to TRBJ2-5, with D unresolved. The V and J ends lost 4 bases and 0 bases respectively, with 9 bases between them. The CDR3 consists of 14 residues. CDR1 is MNHNS, CDR2 SASEGT, per germline. DNA of the CDR3: TGTGCCAGCAGTGGACTCTTGTACCAAGAGACCCAGTACTTC. Translating it yields CASSGLLYQETQYF.

V usage is TRBV28 and J usage is TRBJ1-1, with no clear D. V was cut by 3 bases and J by 0 bases, with 14 bases left in between. The CDR3 spans 16 residues. Germline V gene lookup returns CDR1 MDHEN and CDR2 SYDVKM. CDR3 sequence: CASSLRQRLMNTEAFF. The CDR3 DNA reads as TGTGCCAGCAGTTTGAGGCAGCGCTTGATGAACACTGAAGCTTTCTTT.

V usage is TRBV27 and J usage is TRBJ2-5; D is possibly TRBD1 (6 bases). V was shortened by 4 bases and J by 7 bases, with 13 bases between the two germline ends. CDR1 and CDR2 (germline): MNHEY, SMNVEV (reference sequence). The CDR3 consists of 13 residues. The CDR3 region has the DNA TGTGCCAGCAGTTCGACAGGTCCGGGGACCCAGTACTTC. Its translation is CASSSTGPGTQYF.

This clone was seen once. This same CDR3 is encoded by further DNA sequences in the sample. This rearrangement joins TRBV27 to TRBJ1-2; D gene ambiguous. V gave up 3 bases and J gave up 0 bases, with 8 bases separating them. Germline V gives CDR1 MNHEY, CDR2 SMNVEV (reference sequence). The length of the CDR3 is 14 residues. The chain's CDR3 is CASSFAGSNYGYTF. CDR3 nucleotides: TGTGCCAGCAGTTTTGCGGGTTCTAACTATGGCTACACCTTC.

The J gene is TRBJ2-7, the V gene TRBV5-6; 9 bases map to TRBD2. Germline values: CDR1 SGHDT, CDR2 YYEEEE. The V gene end was trimmed by 1 base and the J gene end by 6 bases; junction bases not matched to a gene: 14. This CDR3 comprises 17 residues. The CDR3 protein is CASSLSGAGGPLGEQYF. The CDR3 nucleotides read TGTGCCAGCAGCTTGTCGGGAGCGGGAGGTCCCCTTGGCGAGCAGTACTTC.

This rearrangement joins TRBV15 to TRBJ2-3; TRBD2 agrees at 10 bases. The ends lost 0 bases at V and 3 bases at J; junction bases unmatched: 15. Germline CDR1 reads LNHNV; CDR2 reads YYDKDF (reference sequence). The CDR3 is made up of 20 amino acids. The CDR3 DNA reads as TGTGCCACCAGCAGAGATGGGCTAGCGGGAGACTTCCGTGATACAGATACGCAGTATTTT. Its translation: CATSRDGLAGDFRDTDTQYF.

The chain links TRBV30 to TRBJ1-4; D uncertain. V lost 2 bases to trimming and J lost 0 bases, with 7 bases between them. The CDR3 is 14 residues long. Germline-derived CDR1 and CDR2 are GTSNPN and SVGIG (reference sequence). The CDR3: CAWSRHATNEKLFF. The CDR3, as DNA: TGTGCCTGGAGTCGACATGCAACTAATGAAAAACTGTTTTTT.

V is TRBV13 and J is TRBJ2-7; TRBD2 matches 7 bases. After removal of 3 bases from V and 0 bases from J, the junction contained 2 bases not matched to a gene. Germline lookup yields CDR1 PRHDT and CDR2 FYEKMQ (reference sequence). The CDR3 loop spans 14 amino acids. The CDR3: CASSFGGSSYEQYF. The CDR3, as DNA: TGTGCCAGCAGCTTCGGCGGGAGCTCCTACGAGCAGTACTTC.

The chain links TRBV11-2 to TRBJ1-3; 7 positions match TRBD1. The J segment lost 0 bases and the V segment lost 5 bases, leaving 16 bases of the junction unmatched. CDR3 size: 19 residues. Germline assignment: CDR1 SGHAT and CDR2 FQNNGV. The CDR3 reads CASSRQGLLFGPSGNTIYF. The CDR3 coding sequence is TGTGCCAGCAGCCGACAGGGTCTTCTGTTTGGTCCCTCTGGAAACACCATATATTTT.

The chain recombines TRBV4-1 with TRBJ2-2; 12 bases agree with TRBD2. Germline loops: CDR1 MGHRA, CDR2 YSYEKL. The CDR3 runs 19 residues. Trimming removed 4 bases from V and 4 bases from J; junction bases left unmatched: 13. In DNA form, the CDR3 reads TGCGCCAGCAGCCCTAGAGGGGCTAGCGGGAGGGTTGGCACCGGGGAGCTGTTTTTT. Translated: CASSPRGASGRVGTGELFF.

V usage is TRBV7-6 and J usage is TRBJ2-1, with 9 positions matching TRBD1. The CDR3 spans 17 residues. Germline V gene sequence: CDR1 SGHVS, CDR2 FNYEAQ. After removal of 2 bases from V and 5 bases from J, the junction contained 10 bases not matched to a gene. In DNA form, the CDR3 reads TGTGCCAGCAGCTTAAATCGTTGGGACAGGGACCACAATGAGCAGTTCTTC. Translation: CASSLNRWDRDHNEQFF.

The chain employs TRBV2 and TRBJ2-1; a possible D gene is TRBD2 (6 bases). Trimming shortened V by 9 bases and J by 0 bases, and 12 bases separated the two germline ends. The CDR3 runs 14 residues. Germline assignment: CDR1 SNHLY and CDR2 FYNNEI. The CDR3 nucleotides read TGTGCCAGTTCACGGGGGACCTCCTACAATGAGCAGTTCTTC. Encoded protein: CASSRGTSYNEQFF.

The CDR3 DNA reads as TGCGCCAGCAGCCTGAGTACCGGGACAGGGGTTTCGGAGACCCAGTACTTC. The encoded protein is CASSLSTGTGVSETQYF. The V and J genes are TRBV5-1 and TRBJ2-5, with TRBD1 matching over 10 bases. The J segment lost 5 bases and the V segment lost 4 bases, leaving 14 bases of the junction unmatched. CDR1 is SGHRS, CDR2 YFSETQ, per germline. The CDR3 is 17 residues long.

This sequence joins TRBV19 and TRBJ2-1; 9 bases fit TRBD2. Unmatched junction bases numbered 16, after V lost 5 bases and J lost 2 bases. The length of the CDR3 is 19 residues. Germline CDR1 reads LNHDA; CDR2 reads SQIVND (reference sequence). The CDR3 is CASSGFRRGGTRTYNEQFF. The DNA for the CDR3 is TGTGCCAGTAGTGGGTTTAGGCGGGGGGGGACGAGGACCTACAATGAGCAGTTCTTC.

V gene TRBV4-1 combines with J gene TRBJ1-2; no clear D. V lost 1 base, J lost 8 bases, and 11 bases lay in between. The CDR3 loop spans 13 amino acids. Germline loops: CDR1 MGHRA, CDR2 YSYEKL. CDR3 region: CASSQGGGRGYTF. Written as DNA, the CDR3 is TGCGCCAGCAGCCAAGGGGGAGGGAGGGGCTACACCTTC.

The J gene is TRBJ1-1, the V gene TRBV7-9; TRBD1 agrees at 10 bases. After removal of 5 bases from V and 4 bases from J, the junction contained 10 bases not matched to a gene. Germline CDR1 reads SEHNR; CDR2 reads FQNEAQ (reference sequence). The CDR3 consists of 16 residues. The chain's CDR3 is CASSRLPTGGFTEAFF. The CDR3 nucleotides read TGTGCCAGCAGCCGCCTCCCGACAGGGGGCTTCACTGAAGCTTTCTTT. The full variable domain, rest sourced from reference TRBV7-9 and TRBJ1-1, is DTGVSQNPRHKITKRGQNVTFRCDPISEHNRLYWYRQTLGQGPEFLTYFQNEAQLEKSRLLSDRFSAERPKGSFSTLEIQRTEQGDSAMYLCASSRLPTGGFTEAFFGQGTRLTVV.

V is TRBV7-9 and J is TRBJ1-2; 9 bases are a match to TRBD1. V trimming: 5 bases; J trimming: 0 bases; junction bases outside the gene matches: 7. This CDR3 has 16 amino acids. Germline values: CDR1 SEHNR, CDR2 FQNEAQ (reference sequence). In DNA, the CDR3 is TGTGCCAGCAGCACAGGGGGCAACAGGGCTAACTATGGCTACACCTTC. Amino acid sequence: CASSTGGNRANYGYTF.

The chain combines TRBV6-5 with TRBJ1-1; D may be TRBD1 (6 bases). CDR1 and CDR2 (germline): MNHEY, SVGAGI. Trimming took 4 bases from V and 6 from J, leaving 9 bases between them. The CDR3 spans 12 residues. CDR3 sequence (DNA): TGTGCCAGCAGTTTAGGGGGATCTGAAGCTTTCTTT. It translates to CASSLGGSEAFF.

This clone was picked up one time. Other DNA variants within this sample encode the same CDR3. The V call is TRBV27, the J call TRBJ2-7, with D possibly being TRBD1 (5 bases). The V gene lost 0 bases and the J gene lost 5 bases, with 5 bases spanning the gap. Germline V gene lookup returns CDR1 MNHEY and CDR2 SMNVEV (reference sequence). The CDR3 is 12 amino acids. For the CDR3, the DNA is TGTGCCAGCAGTTTATCGGGGCACGAGCAGTACTTC. Protein: CASSLSGHEQYF.

The genes are TRBV7-5 and TRBJ1-1; the DNA was not used to check the table's D call, TRBD1. TRBV7-5 is labeled a pseudogene. CDR3 length equals 16 residues. The CDR3 spells CARSLTRIRGKAEAFF. The CDR3 DNA follows: TGTGCCAGAAGCTTAACTCGTATCAGGGGGAAGGCTGAAGCTTTCTTT.

V and J are TRBV11-2 and TRBJ2-3, with 11 nucleotides matching TRBD2. CDR1 and CDR2 (germline): SGHAT, FQNNGV. This CDR3 comprises 15 residues. Losses at the gene ends were 5 bases for V and 4 bases for J; bases not matched to a gene: 5. CDR3: CASSILAGAADTQYF. In DNA, the CDR3 is TGTGCCAGCAGCATACTAGCGGGGGCGGCAGATACGCAGTATTTT.

V gene TRBV5-1 combines with J gene TRBJ2-5; possibly TRBD1 for D (6 bases). Trimming pared 4 bases from V and 5 bases from J, leaving 15 bases between. CDR1 is SGHRS and CDR2 is YFSETQ in the germline V gene. The CDR3 covers 14 residues. CDR3 in amino acids: CASSVAGVWETQYF. Written as DNA, the CDR3 is TGCGCCAGCAGCGTAGCAGGGGTCTGGGAGACCCAGTACTTC.

V is TRBV5-1 and J is TRBJ2-2; TRBD1 matches at 7 bases. Germline assignment: CDR1 SGHRS and CDR2 YFSETQ. The CDR3 length is 13 residues. V gave up 3 bases and J gave up 6 bases; unmatched junction bases: 2. The CDR3 DNA reads TGCGCCAGCAGCTGGACAGGACCCGGGGAGCTGTTTTTT. Translating it yields CASSWTGPGELFF.

This CDR3 is CASSLESNRLEQYF. CDR3 nucleotide sequence: TGCGCCAGCAGCTTGGAGAGTAACAGGTTAGAGCAGTACTTC. This chain links TRBV5-1 with TRBJ2-7; tentative D call: TRBD1 (5 bases). V gave up 0 bases and J gave up 7 bases, with 14 bases separating them. CDR1 is SGHRS and CDR2 is YFSETQ in the germline V gene. The CDR3 loop spans 14 amino acids.

This clone has just one count. The gene calls are TRBV4-2 and TRBJ2-7; 9 bases fit TRBD2. The CDR3 covers 16 residues. J gave up 3 bases and V 4 bases, and 10 bases lay outside the gene matches. Per germline, CDR1 LGHNA and CDR2 YNFKEQ. For the CDR3, the DNA is TGTGCCAGCAGCCCAGAGACTAGCGGCACTTTCTACGAGCAGTACTTC. Translated, it gives CASSPETSGTFYEQYF.

In this sample, this clone turned up once. The J gene is TRBJ1-2, the V gene TRBV27; possible D gene TRBD1, 6 bases. CDR3 length: 15 residues. Trimming took 1 base from V and 8 from J, leaving 17 bases between them. CDR1 is MNHEY and CDR2 is SMNVEV in the germline V gene (reference sequence). The CDR3 bases are TGTGCCAGCAGTTTATGGTATGGGTCAGGGGAAGGCTACACCTTC. The encoded protein is CASSLWYGSGEGYTF.